Presented here are 30 T cell receptor beta chains from one specimen sequenced in a study of diagnostic markers for celiac disease (dated by TCRdb to about 2020). Sequencer: Illumina MiSeq. TCRdb reprocessed the reads into one record per CDR3 protein sequence, lacking DNA. The table kept for this sample lists 5,500 to 7,000 distinct CDR3 sequences. The ten most abundant clones make up approximately 5.6% of the sample. The sequenced sample was either unsorted cells or a sorted T cell fraction (not recorded which). These receptors all stem from a human donor. This table probably holds off-target reads from a library built for another chain.

V and J are TRBV5-4 and TRBJ1-6; lacking DNA, the TRBD1 call made by TCRdb goes unchecked. The CDR3 runs to 15 residues. Germline V gene lookup returns CDR1 SGHNT and CDR2 YYREEE (reference sequence). CDR3 protein: CASSLDERGVSPLHF. Combining the CDR3 with reference TRBV5-4 and TRBJ1-6 gives the whole variable domain ETGVTQSPTHLIKTRGQQVTLRCSSQSGHNTVSWYQQALGQGPQFIFQYYREEENGRGNFPPRFSGLQFPNYSSELNVNALELDDSALYLCASSLDERGVSPLHFGNGTRLTVT.

V gene TRBV5-1 combines with J gene TRBJ1-1. Germline V lookup: CDR1 SGHRS, CDR2 YFSETQ. CDR3 length: 12 residues. CDR3 in amino acids: CASSSVGGEAFF. Looking up the rest from reference TRBV5-1 and TRBJ1-1 gives the full variable domain: KAGVTQTPRYLIKTRGQQVTLSCSPISGHRSVSWYQQTPGQGLQFLFEYFSETQRNKGNFPGRFSGRQFSNSRSEMNVSTLELGDSALYLCASSSVGGEAFFGQGTRLTVV.

The chain combines TRBV15 with TRBJ1-5. From germline, CDR1 is LNHNV and CDR2 YYDKDF (reference sequence). CDR3 size: 12 residues. This CDR3 is CATSSMTQPQHF.

V usage is TRBV10-2 and J usage is TRBJ1-1. This CDR3 has 12 residues. Per the germline V gene, CDR1 is WSHSY and CDR2 is SAAADI. CDR3 sequence: CASSRMNTEAFF.

This chain uses TRBV10-2 with TRBJ2-1; TCRdb outputs TRBD2, but without DNA this stays unchecked. This CDR3 spans 14 amino acids. Per germline, CDR1 WSHSY and CDR2 SAAADI. CDR3 sequence: CASSVLAGYNEQFF.

V and J are TRBV5-1 and TRBJ1-1; TCRdb returns TRBD1, unconfirmable since there is no DNA. The CDR3 spans 15 residues. The V gene's germline CDR1 is SGHRS and CDR2 YFSETQ. The CDR3: CASSQTGRPEVEAFF.

The chain links TRBV18 to TRBJ1-1. The germline gives CDR1 KGHSH, CDR2 LQKENI. The CDR3 is 14 amino acids. This CDR3 reads CASSPVGWDTEAFF.

The chain couples TRBV18 to TRBJ2-3. The CDR3 spans 13 residues. Germline assignment: CDR1 KGHSH and CDR2 LQKENI. The CDR3 spells CASSPPPADTQYF.

The chain couples TRBV12-3 or TRBV12-4 to TRBJ2-1. The CDR3 runs to 14 residues. The CDR3 reads CASSFAQTDNEQFF.

The V call is TRBV5-1, the J call TRBJ2-7; the D gene TCRdb calls, TRBD2, cannot be checked with no DNA. The V gene's germline CDR1 is SGHRS and CDR2 YFSETQ. The CDR3 extends over 17 amino acids. The CDR3: CASSSRTSYISASEQYF.

The chain links TRBV30 to TRBJ2-5. This CDR3 comprises 14 residues. Germline V gene data show CDR1 as GTSNPN and CDR2 as SVGIG (reference sequence). CDR3 amino acids: CAWSVQKSEETQYF.

By frequency, this clonotype registers medium-sized. J is TRBJ1-2 and V is TRBV15; TCRdb's assignment of TRBD1 cannot be checked, as there is no DNA. This CDR3 contains 17 residues. Germline loops: CDR1 LNHNV, CDR2 YYDKDF (reference sequence). The CDR3 sequence: CATSSQDITFPNYGYTF.

This rearrangement joins TRBV5-1 to TRBJ1-2. The CDR3 runs 13 residues. Germline CDR1 and CDR2: SGHRS and YFSETQ. Here the CDR3 reads CASSLNRIYGYTF.

By frequency, this clonotype registers medium-sized. The rearrangement links TRBV10-3 to TRBJ1-5. Per the germline V gene, CDR1 is ENHRY and CDR2 is SYGVKD. There are 16 residues in the CDR3. The CDR3 spells CAISERHGVDNQPQHF.

This clonotype is medium-sized by frequency. V and J are TRBV10-3 and TRBJ2-2; TCRdb gives TRBD1 as the D gene, but with no DNA this cannot be confirmed. CDR3 size: 16 residues. Germline V lookup: CDR1 ENHRY, CDR2 SYGVKD. CDR3 protein: CAISGKRGSNTGELFF.

The chain joins TRBV30 to TRBJ2-4; TCRdb lists TRBD2, though no DNA is available to test this call. Germline values: CDR1 GTSNPN, CDR2 SVGIG (reference sequence). This CDR3 contains 11 residues. CDR3 residues: CAWGEGGIQYF.

Measured by frequency, this clonotype is medium-sized (0.01 to 0.1%). The chain recombines TRBV30 with TRBJ1-6; TCRdb indicates TRBD1, and absent DNA this call remains unverified. Germline loops: CDR1 GTSNPN, CDR2 SVGIG (reference sequence). This CDR3 is 14 amino acids long. CDR3: CAWSEMPWTGHNHF.

This rearrangement joins TRBV3-1 to TRBJ1-5; TCRdb indicates TRBD1, and absent DNA this call remains unverified. Germline V gene lookup returns CDR1 LGHDT and CDR2 YNNKEL (reference sequence). This CDR3 contains 13 residues. The CDR3 sequence is CASRYGQGEPQHF.

The J gene is TRBJ2-5, the V gene TRBV5-4; the D call from TCRdb, TRBD1, cannot be confirmed without DNA. Germline values: CDR1 SGHNT, CDR2 YYREEE (reference sequence). This CDR3 region has 14 residues. This chain's CDR3 is CASSPGTGQETQYF.

The chain employs TRBV6-1 and TRBJ1-6; TCRdb lists TRBD1, though no DNA is available to test this call. CDR1 MNHNS and CDR2 SASEGT come from the germline V gene. This CDR3 is 14 amino acids long. The CDR3 protein is CASSGTGRDSPLHF.

This clonotype registers medium-sized by frequency. The chain has TRBV7-2 and TRBJ2-1; with no DNA, the TCRdb D assignment of TRBD2 cannot be verified. In germline, CDR1 is SGHTA, CDR2 FQGNSA. There are 15 residues in the CDR3. CDR3 residues: CASSPGLAGGREQFF.

Its frequency marks this clonotype as medium-sized. This chain joins TRBV3-1 and TRBJ1-1; TCRdb indicates TRBD1, and absent DNA this call remains unverified. This CDR3 is 15 amino acids long. Germline loops: CDR1 LGHDT, CDR2 YNNKEL (reference sequence). The CDR3 protein is CASSQGDRRNTEAFF. Full variable domain (outside the CDR3, taken from reference TRBV3-1 and TRBJ1-1): DTAVSQTPKYLVTQMGNDKSIKCEQNLGHDTMYWYKQDSKKFLKIMFSYNNKELIINETVPNRFSPKSPDKAHLNLHINSLELGDSAVYFCASSQGDRRNTEAFFGQGTRLTVV.

This clonotype is deemed medium-sized by its frequency. The genes are TRBV4-2 and TRBJ2-4; the D call from TCRdb, TRBD2, cannot be confirmed without DNA. The CDR3 consists of 21 residues. The germline gives CDR1 LGHNA, CDR2 YNFKEQ. The CDR3 region is CASSQDSSRSQPGLAGNIQYF.

This clonotype ranks as medium-sized (0.01 to 0.1%) in terms of frequency. The chain recombines TRBV5-1 with TRBJ2-3; as DNA is missing, the TRBD1 call by TCRdb cannot be tested. CDR3 length: 14 amino acids. Per germline, CDR1 SGHRS and CDR2 YFSETQ. The CDR3 sequence is CASSLGDPTDTQYF.

The chain carries TRBV5-6 and TRBJ1-5. CDR3 length: 15 amino acids. Per germline, CDR1 SGHDT and CDR2 YYEEEE. CDR3 loop: CASSLFAGLTEPQHF.

This rearrangement joins TRBV7-2 to TRBJ2-7; as DNA is missing, the TRBD1 call by TCRdb cannot be tested. Germline V gene data show CDR1 as SGHTA and CDR2 as FQGNSA. The CDR3 length is 15 residues. The CDR3: CASSFTGGQSYEQYF.

This sequence joins TRBV5-5 and TRBJ1-5; without DNA, the TCRdb call of TRBD1 cannot be checked. Germline V gene data show CDR1 as SGHKS and CDR2 as YYEKEE (reference sequence). The CDR3 is made up of 17 amino acids. The chain's CDR3 is CASSLQAGPINNQPQHF.

V is TRBV12-3 or TRBV12-4 and J is TRBJ1-1. This CDR3 has 13 amino acids. This CDR3 reads CASSFARLTEAFF.

This clonotype is deemed medium-sized (0.01 to 0.1%) by its frequency. J is TRBJ2-7 and V is TRBV25-1; there is no DNA to check the TCRdb D call of TRBD1. Per germline, CDR1 MGHDK and CDR2 SYGVNS. The CDR3 is made up of 17 amino acids. The CDR3 loop is CASSDPGTGDRSYEQYF.

This chain uses TRBV12-3 or TRBV12-4 with TRBJ1-1. The CDR3 has 11 residues. The CDR3 reads CASSSRDEAFF.